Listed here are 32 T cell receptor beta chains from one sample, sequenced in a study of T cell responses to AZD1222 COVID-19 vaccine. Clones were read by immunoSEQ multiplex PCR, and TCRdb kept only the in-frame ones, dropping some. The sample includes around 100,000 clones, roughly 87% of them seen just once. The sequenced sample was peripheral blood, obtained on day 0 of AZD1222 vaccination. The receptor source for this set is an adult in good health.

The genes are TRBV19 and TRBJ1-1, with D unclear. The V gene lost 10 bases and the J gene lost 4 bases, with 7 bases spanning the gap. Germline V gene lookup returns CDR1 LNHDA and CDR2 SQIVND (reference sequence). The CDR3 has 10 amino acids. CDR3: CATRGTEAFF. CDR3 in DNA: TGTGCCACCCGGGGCACTGAAGCTTTCTTT.

The CDR3 DNA sequence: TGTGCCAGCAGTTTTACAGGGGGAACCTACGAGCAGTACTTC. It is translated as CASSFTGGTYEQYF. The chain uses TRBV27 and TRBJ2-7, with 8 nucleotides matching TRBD1. Looked up from germline, CDR1 is MNHEY and CDR2 is SMNVEV (reference sequence). There are 14 residues in the CDR3. After removal of 3 bases from V and 2 bases from J, the junction contained 3 bases not matched to a gene.

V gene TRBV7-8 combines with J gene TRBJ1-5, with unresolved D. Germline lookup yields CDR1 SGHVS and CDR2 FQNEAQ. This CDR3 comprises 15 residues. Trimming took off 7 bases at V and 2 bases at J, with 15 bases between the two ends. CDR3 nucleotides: TGTGCCAGCAACCCGAGCTATAGTGGCAATCAGCCCCAGCATTTT. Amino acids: CASNPSYSGNQPQHF.

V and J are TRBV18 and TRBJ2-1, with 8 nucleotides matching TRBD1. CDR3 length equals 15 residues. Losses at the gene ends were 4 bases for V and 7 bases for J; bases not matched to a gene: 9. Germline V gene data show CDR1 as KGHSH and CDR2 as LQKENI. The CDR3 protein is CASSRPGGSFNEQFF. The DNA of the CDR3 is TGTGCCAGCTCACGCCCAGGGGGCTCCTTTAATGAGCAGTTCTTC.

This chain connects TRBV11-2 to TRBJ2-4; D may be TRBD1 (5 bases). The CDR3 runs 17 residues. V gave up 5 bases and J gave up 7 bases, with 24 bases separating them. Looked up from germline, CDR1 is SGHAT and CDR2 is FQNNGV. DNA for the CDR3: TGTGCCAGCAGCCCCCTTTCGGGCAGGGAAGGATTGAACATTCAGTACTTC. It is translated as CASSPLSGREGLNIQYF.

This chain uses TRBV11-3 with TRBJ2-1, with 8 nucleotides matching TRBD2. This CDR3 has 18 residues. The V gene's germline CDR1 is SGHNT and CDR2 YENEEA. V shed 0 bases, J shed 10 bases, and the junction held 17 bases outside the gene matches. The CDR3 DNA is TGTGCCAGCAGCTTAGAGGGTTGGGGTAGCGGGACGGGGCGGGAGCAGTTCTTC. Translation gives CASSLEGWGSGTGREQFF.

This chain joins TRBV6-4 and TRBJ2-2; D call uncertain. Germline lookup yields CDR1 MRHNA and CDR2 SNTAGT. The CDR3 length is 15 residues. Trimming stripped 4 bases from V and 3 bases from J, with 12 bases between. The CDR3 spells CASSVWGTDTGELFF. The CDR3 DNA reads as TGTGCCAGCAGTGTTTGGGGAACGGACACCGGGGAGCTGTTTTTT.

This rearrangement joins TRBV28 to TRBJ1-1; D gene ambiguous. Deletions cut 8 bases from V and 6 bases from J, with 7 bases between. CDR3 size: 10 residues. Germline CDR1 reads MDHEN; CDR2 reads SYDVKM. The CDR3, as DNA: TGTGCCAGCCCGGTGGCTGAAGCTTTCTTT. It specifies CASPVAEAFF.

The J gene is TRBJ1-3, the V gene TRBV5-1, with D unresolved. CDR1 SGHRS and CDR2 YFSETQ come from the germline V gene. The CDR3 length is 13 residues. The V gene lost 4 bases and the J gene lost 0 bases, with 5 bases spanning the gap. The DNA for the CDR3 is TGCGCCAGCAGCACGGGCTCTGGAAACACCATATATTTT. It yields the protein CASSTGSGNTIYF.

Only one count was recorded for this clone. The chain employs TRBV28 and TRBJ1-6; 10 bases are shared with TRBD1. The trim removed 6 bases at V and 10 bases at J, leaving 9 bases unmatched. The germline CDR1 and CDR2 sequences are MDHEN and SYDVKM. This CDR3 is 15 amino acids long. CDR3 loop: CASRPTTGGWSPLHF. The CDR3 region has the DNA TGTGCCAGCAGGCCTACGACAGGGGGCTGGTCACCCCTCCACTTT.

Here the CDR3 reads CSVAKGGNTEAFF. The CDR3 DNA reads TGCAGCGTCGCGAAAGGGGGGAACACTGAAGCTTTCTTT. V and J are TRBV29-1 and TRBJ1-1; D may be TRBD1 (6 bases). The V and J ends lost 6 bases and 1 base respectively, with 12 bases between them. The CDR3 spans 13 residues. Germline CDR1 and CDR2: SQVTM and ANQGSEA.

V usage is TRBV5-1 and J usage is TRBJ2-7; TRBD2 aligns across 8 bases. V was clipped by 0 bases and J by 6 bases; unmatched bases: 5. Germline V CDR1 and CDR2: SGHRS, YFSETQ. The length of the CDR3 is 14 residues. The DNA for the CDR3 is TGCGCCAGCAGCTTGGACCGGACTAGCAGCGAGCAGTACTTC. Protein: CASSLDRTSSEQYF.

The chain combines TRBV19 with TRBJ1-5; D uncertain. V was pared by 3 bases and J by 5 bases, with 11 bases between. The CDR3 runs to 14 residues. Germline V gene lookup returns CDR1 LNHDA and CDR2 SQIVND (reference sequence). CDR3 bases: TGTGCCAGTAGTATTATCACGGAAGATCAGCCCCAGCATTTT. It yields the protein CASSIITEDQPQHF.

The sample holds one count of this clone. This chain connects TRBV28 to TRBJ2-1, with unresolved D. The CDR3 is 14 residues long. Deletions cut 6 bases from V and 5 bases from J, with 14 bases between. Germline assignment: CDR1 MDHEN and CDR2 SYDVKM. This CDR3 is CASRRQERNNEQFF. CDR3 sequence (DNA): TGTGCCAGCAGGCGCCAGGAGCGAAACAATGAGCAGTTCTTC. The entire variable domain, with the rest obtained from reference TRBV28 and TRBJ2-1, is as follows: DVKVTQSSRYLVKRTGEKVFLECVQDMDHENMFWYRQDPGLGLRLIYFSYDVKMKEKGDIPEGYSVSREKKERFSLILESASTNQTSMYLCASRRQERNNEQFFGPGTRLTVL.

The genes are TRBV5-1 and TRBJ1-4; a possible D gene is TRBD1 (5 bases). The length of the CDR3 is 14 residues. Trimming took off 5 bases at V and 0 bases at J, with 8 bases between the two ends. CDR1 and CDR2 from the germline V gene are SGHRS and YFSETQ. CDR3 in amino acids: CASSWGATNEKLFF. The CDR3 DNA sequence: TGCGCCAGCAGTTGGGGGGCAACTAATGAAAAACTGTTTTTT.

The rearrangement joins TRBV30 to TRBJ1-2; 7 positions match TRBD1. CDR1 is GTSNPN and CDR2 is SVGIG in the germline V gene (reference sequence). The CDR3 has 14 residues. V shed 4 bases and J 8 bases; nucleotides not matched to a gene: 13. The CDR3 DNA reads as TGTGCCTGGACCGAAGGGGGCGGTGGAGACGGCTACACCTTC. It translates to CAWTEGGGGDGYTF.

The CDR3 sequence: CASSLRVAPDTQYF. CDR3 bases: TGTGCCAGCAGCTTAAGGGTGGCTCCAGATACGCAGTATTTT. This chain connects TRBV7-3 to TRBJ2-3; D not resolved. The CDR3 is made up of 14 amino acids. Trimming cost V 1 base and J 4 bases, with 9 bases left between them. Germline CDR1 is SGHTA and CDR2 is FQGTGA.

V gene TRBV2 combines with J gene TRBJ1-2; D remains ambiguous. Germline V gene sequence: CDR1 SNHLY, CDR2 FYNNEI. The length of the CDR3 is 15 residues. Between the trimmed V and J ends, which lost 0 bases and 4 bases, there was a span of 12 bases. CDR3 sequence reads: CASSEALSTAYGYTF. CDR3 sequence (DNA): TGTGCCAGCAGTGAAGCGCTTAGTACGGCCTATGGCTACACCTTC.

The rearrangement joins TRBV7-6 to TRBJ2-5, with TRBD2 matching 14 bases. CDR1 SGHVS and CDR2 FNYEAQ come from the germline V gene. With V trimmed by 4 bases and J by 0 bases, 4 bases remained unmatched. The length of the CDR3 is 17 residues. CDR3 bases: TGTGCCAGCAGCTGGACTAGCGGGGGGACTAACCAAGAGACCCAGTACTTC. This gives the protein CASSWTSGGTNQETQYF.

CDR3 coding DNA: TGCAGTGCTAGTCCGGGCCTAGGGGACTATGGCTACACCTTC. Translation gives CSASPGLGDYGYTF. The chain carries TRBV20-1 and TRBJ1-2; D might be TRBD1 (5 bases). Trimming stripped 3 bases from V and 3 bases from J, with 14 bases between. The CDR3 runs 14 residues. CDR1 and CDR2 (germline): DFQATT, SNEGSKA (reference sequence).

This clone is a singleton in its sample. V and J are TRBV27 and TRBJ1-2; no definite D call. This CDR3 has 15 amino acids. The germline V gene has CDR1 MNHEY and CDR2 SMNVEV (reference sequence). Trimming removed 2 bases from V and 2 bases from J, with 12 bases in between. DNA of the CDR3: TGTGCCAGCAGTTTAATGAGCCGGGTGAACTATGGCTACACCTTC. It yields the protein CASSLMSRVNYGYTF.

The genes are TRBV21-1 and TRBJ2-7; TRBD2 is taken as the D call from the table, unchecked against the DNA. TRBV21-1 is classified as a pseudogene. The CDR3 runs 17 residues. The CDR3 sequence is CASSKAPGGRGPYEQYF. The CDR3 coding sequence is TGTGCCAGCAGCAAAGCCCCTGGCGGGAGAGGACCCTACGAGCAGTACTTC.

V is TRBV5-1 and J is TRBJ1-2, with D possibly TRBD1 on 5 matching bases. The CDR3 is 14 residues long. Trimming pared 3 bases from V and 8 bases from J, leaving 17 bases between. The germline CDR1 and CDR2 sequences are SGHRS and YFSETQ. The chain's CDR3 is CASSWGSHRAGYTF. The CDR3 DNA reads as TGCGCCAGCAGCTGGGGGAGCCACCGTGCAGGCTACACCTTC.

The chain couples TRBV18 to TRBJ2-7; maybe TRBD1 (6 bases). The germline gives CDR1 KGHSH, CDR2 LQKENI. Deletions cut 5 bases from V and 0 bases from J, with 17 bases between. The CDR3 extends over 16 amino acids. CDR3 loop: CASSRNRDTLSYEQYF. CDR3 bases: TGTGCCAGCTCAAGGAACCGGGACACCCTCTCCTACGAGCAGTACTTC.

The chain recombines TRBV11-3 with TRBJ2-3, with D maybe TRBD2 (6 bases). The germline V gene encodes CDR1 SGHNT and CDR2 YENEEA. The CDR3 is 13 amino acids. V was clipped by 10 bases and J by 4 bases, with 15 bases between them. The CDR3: CATGFRGSDTQYF. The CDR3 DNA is TGTGCCACCGGGTTTCGGGGGTCAGATACGCAGTATTTT.

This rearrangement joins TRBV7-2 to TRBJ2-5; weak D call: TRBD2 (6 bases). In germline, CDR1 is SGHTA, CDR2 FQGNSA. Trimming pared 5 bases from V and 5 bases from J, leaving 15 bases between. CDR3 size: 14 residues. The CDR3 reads CASSTGTARETQYF. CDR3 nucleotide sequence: TGTGCCAGCAGCACGGGGACTGCCCGGGAGACCCAGTACTTC.

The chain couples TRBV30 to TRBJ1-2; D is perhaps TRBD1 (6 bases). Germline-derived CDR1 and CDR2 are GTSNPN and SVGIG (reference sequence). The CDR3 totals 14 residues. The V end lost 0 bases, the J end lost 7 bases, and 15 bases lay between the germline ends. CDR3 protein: CAWSVGGTGSGYTF. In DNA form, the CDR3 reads TGTGCCTGGAGTGTAGGGGGAACCGGTAGTGGCTACACCTTC.

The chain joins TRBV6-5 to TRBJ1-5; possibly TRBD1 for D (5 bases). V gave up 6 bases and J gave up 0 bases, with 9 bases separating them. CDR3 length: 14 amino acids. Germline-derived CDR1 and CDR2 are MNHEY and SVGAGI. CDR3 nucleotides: TGTGCCAGCAGCTCAGGGATTAGCAATCAGCCCCAGCATTTT. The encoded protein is CASSSGISNQPQHF.

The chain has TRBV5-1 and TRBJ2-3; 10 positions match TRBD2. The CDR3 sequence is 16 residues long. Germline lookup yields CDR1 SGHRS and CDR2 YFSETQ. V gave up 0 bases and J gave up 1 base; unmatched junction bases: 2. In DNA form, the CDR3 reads TGCGCCAGCAGCTTGGATGGGACTAGCGGCACAGATACGCAGTATTTT. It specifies CASSLDGTSGTDTQYF.

The CDR3 sequence is CASSAGQGGIYEQYF. The CDR3 coding sequence is TGTGCCAGCAGCGCCGGACAGGGCGGGATCTACGAGCAGTACTTC. The chain uses TRBV11-2 and TRBJ2-7, with 8 nucleotides matching TRBD1. Germline V gene lookup returns CDR1 SGHAT and CDR2 FQNNGV. V lost 5 bases, J lost 3 bases, and 9 bases stayed unmatched. This CDR3 has 15 residues.

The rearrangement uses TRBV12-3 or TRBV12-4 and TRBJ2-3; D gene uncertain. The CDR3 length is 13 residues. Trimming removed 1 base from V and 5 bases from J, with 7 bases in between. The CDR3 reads CASSLEPVDTQYF. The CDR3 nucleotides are TGTGCCAGCAGTTTAGAGCCTGTAGATACGCAGTATTTT.

The CDR3 bases are TGCGCCAGCAGCCTACGACGGGGAGTGGCCGGGGAGCTGTTTTTT. This gives the protein CASSLRRGVAGELFF. The chain recombines TRBV5-1 with TRBJ2-2; tentatively, D is TRBD2 (5 bases). Germline CDR1 reads SGHRS; CDR2 reads YFSETQ. V was pared by 4 bases and J by 6 bases, with 16 bases between. This CDR3 has 15 residues.